The T cell receptor beta chain described here comes from a study of cytomegalovirus exposure and HLA in healthy donors. V lost 0 bases to trimming and J lost 6 bases, with 11 bases between them. CDR1 and CDR2 from the germline V gene are MNHNS and SASEGT. The CDR3 length is 15 residues. This PCR relied on a set of 60 Vbeta primers and 13 Jbeta primers. The table came from immunoSEQ multiplex PCR; TCRdb's copy has only in-frame clones and leaves some out. The profile shows 150,000 to 200,000 clones, approximately 80% of them singletons. The study's findings and limits: Within an earlier analysis, most TCR beta V segments proved productive either about 90% or about 30% of the time. No immune exposure information besides CMV serostatus was available. Excluded were some V segments that proved indistinguishable, including TRBV6-2 and TRBV6-3.

Concerning this clone: The antigen is not known.

Material: PBMCs. This TCR came from a woman aged 30 to 39 in good health and CMV-seropositive. The chain uses TRBV6-1 and TRBJ1-4; D is perhaps TRBD1 (6 bases). The CDR3: CASSEAQGLHEKLFF. For the CDR3, the DNA is TGTGCCAGCAGTGAAGCCCAGGGGCTGCATGAAAAACTGTTTTTT.